This TCR beta chain came from a study of T cells in Graves' hyperthyroidism and ophthalmopathy. General observations from the study: Among thyroid clonotypes expanded above 0.001, most also appeared in blood. Progression to ophthalmopathy was predicted a median of roughly seven months early.

In its sample, this clonotype was seen many times. As yet, its antigen is unknown. This CDR3 spans 16 amino acids. Losses at the gene ends were 6 bases for V and 3 bases for J; bases not matched to a gene: 13. In germline, CDR1 is DFQATT, CDR2 SNEGSKA (reference sequence). The study enrolled patients aged 18 to 65 with newly diagnosed hyperthyroidism of under 2 months' duration. Before ophthalmopathy appeared, progressors gave blood at initial hyperthyroidism diagnosis. Researchers amplified the TCR beta CDR3 regions from RNA transcripts. With the HTBI primer set, the TCR CDR3 went through a first round of RT-PCR. MiXCR was run by TCRdb on the multiplex PCR reads, yielding one entry per CDR3 protein. The sample has around 700,000 distinct CDR3 sequences, approximately 19% seen once.

The receptor was isolated from a woman aged 45-60 years with Graves' hyperthyroidism that later progressed to Graves' ophthalmopathy. This rearrangement joins TRBV20-1 to TRBJ2-3; 9 nucleotides agree with TRBD1. Sequencing was done on a sample of blood. DNA for the CDR3: TGCAGTGCGACGCGCGGGACAGGGACGGAGACAGATACGCAGTATTTT. Its protein is CSATRGTGTETDTQYF.